This TCR beta chain was captured by sequencing in a study of Tregs in tolerant kidney transplant recipients. The protocol was immunoSEQ multiplex PCR, while the TCRdb copy is restricted to in-frame clones and leaves out a portion. The table has fewer than 20,000 clones, approximately 55% seen once. CFSE-labeled recipient PBMCs were cultured less than seven days with irradiated graft donor PBMCs, then FACS-sorted. This clone was observed a handful of times. What it binds is unknown. V dropped 7 bases and J dropped 6; count of bases not matched to a gene: 8. Germline lookup yields CDR1 SQVTM and CDR2 ANQGSEA. CDR3 length: 14 residues.

The sequenced sample was CD4+ T cells from blood cultured with allogeneic cells, obtained before the transplant. The V call is TRBV29-1, the J call TRBJ2-3, with 12 nucleotides matching TRBD1. This receptor was identified in a human patient who received a combined kidney and bone marrow transplant. The CDR3 protein is CSAEGGQGADTQYF. CDR3 DNA: TGCAGCGCGGAGGGGGGACAGGGGGCGGATACGCAGTATTTT.